A selection of T cell receptor beta chains follows, all from one sample in a study of OX40 agonist ivuxolimab in advanced cancers. Only in-frame clones appear in the TCRdb table, and some are missing; sequencing was by immunoSEQ multiplex PCR. Here the sample spans roughly 70,000 clones, about 90% being singletons. This specimen was CD4+ or CD8+ T cells sorted from blood, taken in a trial of the OX40 agonist ivuxolimab. The receptors were sampled from an adult with an advanced solid tumor such as melanoma, head and neck, liver or kidney cancer. CDR3s leave out the opening cysteine and the closing phenylalanine or tryptophan. The order of the fields is J gene, V gene, CDR3 protein.

j_gene: TRBJ2-3
v_gene: TRBV10-2
CDR3aa: ASSALATTDTQY

j_gene: TRBJ1-1
v_gene: TRBV5-1
CDR3aa: ASSTEMNTEAF

j_gene: TRBJ2-1
v_gene: TRBV10-1
CDR3aa: ASGPSGRGEQF

j_gene: TRBJ2-5
v_gene: TRBV11-2
CDR3aa: ASSLVGEEETQY

j_gene: TRBJ1-1
v_gene: TRBV5-4
CDR3aa: ASSSGQGRTEAF

j_gene: TRBJ2-5
v_gene: TRBV5-1
CDR3aa: ASSSEGETQY

j_gene: TRBJ2-7
v_gene: TRBV19
CDR3aa: ASRRTSGTYEQY

j_gene: TRBJ2-1
v_gene: TRBV7-9
CDR3aa: ASSAAGSYNEQF

j_gene: TRBJ1-1
v_gene: TRBV5-6
CDR3aa: ASRLGQLNTEAF

j_gene: TRBJ1-4
v_gene: TRBV11-3
CDR3aa: ASSLGGGLNEKLL

j_gene: TRBJ2-7
v_gene: TRBV28
CDR3aa: ASSLLAYEQY

j_gene: TRBJ2-3
v_gene: TRBV7-3
CDR3aa: ASSPLDSDTQY

j_gene: TRBJ1-1
v_gene: TRBV9
CDR3aa: ASSVGGTNTEAF

j_gene: TRBJ2-3
v_gene: TRBV11-3
CDR3aa: ASSNRGRNGADTQY

j_gene: TRBJ2-3
v_gene: TRBV4-2
CDR3aa: ASSQGLAVTDTQY

j_gene: TRBJ1-5
v_gene: TRBV4-1
CDR3aa: ASSQWGGNQPQH

j_gene: TRBJ2-7
v_gene: TRBV5-1
CDR3aa: ASSFGSRTGYYEQY

j_gene: TRBJ1-5
v_gene: TRBV11-2
CDR3aa: ASSKGDSGNQPQH

j_gene: TRBJ2-7
v_gene: TRBV27
CDR3aa: ASSRTGQGGYEQY

j_gene: TRBJ2-1
v_gene: TRBV4-2
CDR3aa: ASSSDFSSYNEQF

j_gene: TRBJ1-2
v_gene: TRBV28
CDR3aa: ASSLRPGYGYT

j_gene: TRBJ2-5
v_gene: TRBV4-1
CDR3aa: ASSQDGAGRRETQY

j_gene: TRBJ2-1
v_gene: TRBV7-9
CDR3aa: ASSSYRGRDNEQF

j_gene: TRBJ2-3
v_gene: TRBV9
CDR3aa: ASSVNLGGSTDTQY

j_gene: TRBJ2-3
v_gene: TRBV10-3
CDR3aa: AISGYGTGFDTQY

j_gene: TRBJ1-1
v_gene: TRBV28
CDR3aa: ASSPPGGGNTEAF